Each of the 5 T cell receptor beta chains below was sequenced from the same sample in a study of early T cells in non-severe SARS-CoV-2 infection (dated by TCRdb to about 2021). The library came from 5' RACE. TCRdb records NextSeq 500 as the sequencer. TCRdb reworked the public reads: Q25 trimming with fastp, MiXCR clone assembly, productive beta chains retained. Rows with one shared CDR3 protein collapse into an entry with the most common genes and DNA. This sample is represented by some 71,000 distinct CDR3 sequences; 9.5% of them were singletons. Together, the top ten hold 5.9% of the sample. The sequencing sample was made of whole blood. The receptors originated from an adult who was a healthcare worker with PCR-confirmed SARS-CoV-2 infection or an uninfected control (not recorded which).

The chain is built from TRBV27 and TRBJ2-7, with 9 positions matching TRBD1. Germline trimming cut 10 bases from V and 0 bases from J; bases unmatched to any gene: 16. The CDR3 has 17 amino acids. Germline CDR1 MNHEY, CDR2 SMNVEV (reference sequence). The CDR3 DNA reads TGTGCCAAGGGACAGGGAATAACTCACGCAAGCTCCTACGAGCAGTACTTC. This translates into CAKGQGITHASSYEQYF.

CDR3 protein: CASSYSLAARGEETQYF. CDR3 in DNA: TGTGCCAGCAGTTACTCACTAGCGGCGAGAGGGGAAGAGACCCAGTACTTC. The V gene is TRBV6-2 or TRBV6-3, the J gene TRBJ2-5, with TRBD2 matching over 8 bases. Germline V lookup: CDR1 MNHEY, CDR2 SVGEGT. The CDR3 is made up of 17 amino acids. V shed 0 bases and J 3 bases; nucleotides not matched to a gene: 9.

The table lists this clonotype with many counts. The chain carries TRBV12-3 or TRBV12-4 and TRBJ2-7, with TRBD2 matching 7 bases. V lost 6 bases, J lost 2 bases, and 10 bases stayed unmatched. This CDR3 region has 15 residues. The chain's CDR3 is CASSPGGFLTYEQYF. As DNA, the CDR3 is TGTGCCAGCAGCCCCGGGGGGTTCCTTACCTACGAGCAGTACTTC.

The sample holds many counts of this clonotype. The rearrangement uses TRBV16 and TRBJ1-1, with 8 bases aligning to TRBD1. Germline CDR1 and CDR2: KGHSY and FQNENV. The CDR3 loop spans 14 amino acids. Losses at the gene ends were 4 bases for V and 4 bases for J; bases not matched to a gene: 5. The CDR3 reads CASSLRTGSTEAFF. DNA of the CDR3: TGTGCCAGCAGCCTGAGGACAGGGAGCACTGAAGCTTTCTTT.

This clonotype was seen ten or more times. This sequence joins TRBV29-1 and TRBJ1-1; 8 bases are a match to TRBD1. Losses at the gene ends were 3 bases for V and 4 bases for J; bases not matched to a gene: 4. CDR3 size: 13 residues. Germline values: CDR1 SQVTM, CDR2 ANQGSEA. The CDR3 spells CSVERTGPTEAFF. The DNA for the CDR3 is TGCAGCGTTGAGCGGACAGGGCCCACTGAAGCTTTCTTT.